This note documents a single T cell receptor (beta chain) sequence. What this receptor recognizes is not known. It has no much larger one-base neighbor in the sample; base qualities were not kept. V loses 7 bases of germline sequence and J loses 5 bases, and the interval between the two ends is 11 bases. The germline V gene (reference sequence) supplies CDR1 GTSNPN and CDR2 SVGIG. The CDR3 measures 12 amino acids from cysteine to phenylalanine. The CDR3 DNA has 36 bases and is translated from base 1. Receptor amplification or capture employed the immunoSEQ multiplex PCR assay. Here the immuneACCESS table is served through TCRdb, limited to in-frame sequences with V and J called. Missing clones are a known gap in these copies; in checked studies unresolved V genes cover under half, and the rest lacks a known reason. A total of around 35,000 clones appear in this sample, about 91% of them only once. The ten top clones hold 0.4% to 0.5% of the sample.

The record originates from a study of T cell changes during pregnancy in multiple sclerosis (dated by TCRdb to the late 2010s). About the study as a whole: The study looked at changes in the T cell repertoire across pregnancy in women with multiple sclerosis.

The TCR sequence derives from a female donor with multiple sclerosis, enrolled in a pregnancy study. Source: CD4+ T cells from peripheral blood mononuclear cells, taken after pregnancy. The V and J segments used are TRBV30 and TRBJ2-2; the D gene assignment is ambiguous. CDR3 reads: CASSEHTGELFF. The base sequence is TGTGCCTCCTCAGAACATACCGGGGAGCTGTTTTTT.